Presented here are 13 T cell receptor beta chains from one specimen sequenced in a study of OX40 agonist ivuxolimab in advanced cancers. Produced via immunoSEQ multiplex PCR; TCRdb's table is partial and in-frame only. The table has around 97,000 clones, 70% to 85% seen once; the top ten hold roughly 5%. The sample here was CD4+ or CD8+ T cells sorted from blood, taken in a trial of the OX40 agonist ivuxolimab. These receptors originate from an adult with an advanced solid tumor such as melanoma, head and neck, liver or kidney cancer.

CDR3 DNA: TGTGCCAGCAGTGGTGCGGGGGGGGCCAAAAACATTCAGTACTTC. The encoded protein is CASSGAGGAKNIQYF. The V and J genes are TRBV2 and TRBJ2-4; 9 bases fit TRBD2. The J segment lost 1 base and the V segment lost 4 bases, leaving 2 bases of the junction unmatched. The CDR3 is made up of 15 amino acids. CDR1 is SNHLY and CDR2 is FYNNEI in the germline V gene.

This clone has just a few counts. This sequence joins TRBV18 and TRBJ1-1; D gene unclear. Trimming removed 1 base at V and 6 bases at J, with 9 bases between. This CDR3 is 13 amino acids long. Germline V gene data show CDR1 as KGHSH and CDR2 as LQKENI. For the CDR3, the DNA is TGTGCCAGCTCACCACGGAGTGGGGCTGAAGCTTTCTTT. Residues: CASSPRSGAEAFF.

The chain links TRBV10-1 to TRBJ2-3; TRBD2 matches at 10 bases. Germline CDR1 WNHNN, CDR2 SYGVQD (reference sequence). The CDR3 is made up of 15 amino acids. The J segment lost 4 bases and the V segment lost 7 bases, leaving 8 bases of the junction unmatched. CDR3 bases: TGCGCCAGCACTAGCGGAGCGGGAGGGCCAGATACGCAGTATTTT. Translating gives CASTSGAGGPDTQYF.

This clone is a singleton in its sample. This sequence joins TRBV11-2 and TRBJ2-7; 10 positions match TRBD2. Germline V gives CDR1 SGHAT, CDR2 FQNNGV. Trimming cost V 4 bases and J 6 bases; bases outside gene matches: 6. The CDR3 contains 14 residues. CDR3 sequence: CASSSGLAFAEQYF. The DNA of the CDR3 is TGTGCCAGCAGCTCGGGACTAGCGTTCGCCGAGCAGTACTTC. Full variable domain (missing parts from reference TRBV11-2 and TRBJ2-7): EAGVAQSPRYKIIEKRQSVAFWCNPISGHATLYWYQQILGQGPKLLIQFQNNGVVDDSQLPKDRFSAERLKGVDSTLKIQPAKLEDSAVYLCASSSGLAFAEQYFGPGTRLTVT.

The chain joins TRBV18 to TRBJ1-3; D gene ambiguous. This CDR3 comprises 13 residues. Trimming shortened V by 3 bases and J by 0 bases, and 3 bases separated the two germline ends. The germline V gene has CDR1 KGHSH and CDR2 LQKENI. The DNA of the CDR3 is TGTGCCAGCTCACCGAACTCTGGAAACACCATATATTTT. Translated: CASSPNSGNTIYF.

The chain carries TRBV11-2 and TRBJ2-7; TRBD1 agrees at 8 bases. This CDR3 spans 13 amino acids. Looked up from germline, CDR1 is SGHAT and CDR2 is FQNNGV. V was clipped by 5 bases and J by 6 bases; unmatched bases: 6. The CDR3 nucleotides are TGTGCCAGCAGCGGGGCAGGGGGCTCCGAGCAGTACTTC. This codes for CASSGAGGSEQYF.

CDR3 sequence: CASSLDWERVGDDTQYF. The CDR3 coding sequence is TGTGCCAGCAGCTTAGATTGGGAGCGGGTGGGAGATGATACGCAGTATTTT. V usage is TRBV11-2 and J usage is TRBJ2-3, with D possibly being TRBD2 (6 bases). Germline V gives CDR1 SGHAT, CDR2 FQNNGV. The CDR3 sequence is 17 residues long. V was cut by 0 bases and J by 6 bases, with 19 bases left in between. Looking up the rest from reference TRBV11-2 and TRBJ2-3 gives the full variable domain: EAGVAQSPRYKIIEKRQSVAFWCNPISGHATLYWYQQILGQGPKLLIQFQNNGVVDDSQLPKDRFSAERLKGVDSTLKIQPAKLEDSAVYLCASSLDWERVGDDTQYFGPGTRLTVL.

V usage is TRBV7-8 and J usage is TRBJ2-7; TRBD2 matches at 8 bases. Germline V gene sequence: CDR1 SGHVS, CDR2 FQNEAQ. The J segment lost 0 bases and the V segment lost 4 bases, leaving 8 bases of the junction unmatched. CDR3 length equals 16 residues. For the CDR3, the DNA is TGTGCCAGCAGCTCCACACTAGCGGCGAGCTCCTACGAGCAGTACTTC. Translation gives CASSSTLAASSYEQYF. The full variable domain, in which reference TRBV7-8 and TRBJ2-7 provide the parts outside the CDR3, is GAGVSQSPRYKVAKRGQDVALRCDPISGHVSLFWYQQALGQGPEFLTYFQNEAQLDKSGLPSDRFFAERPEGSVSTLKIQRTQQEDSAVYLCASSSTLAASSYEQYFGPGTRLTVT.

The rearrangement links TRBV27 to TRBJ2-1, with 8 nucleotides matching TRBD2. Germline CDR1 reads MNHEY; CDR2 reads SMNVEV (reference sequence). V dropped 7 bases and J dropped 0; count of bases not matched to a gene: 11. The CDR3 loop spans 17 amino acids. This chain's CDR3 is CASKRTSRESSYNEQFF. CDR3 in DNA: TGTGCCAGCAAGCGGACTAGCAGGGAGAGCTCCTACAATGAGCAGTTCTTC.

The genes are TRBV7-2 and TRBJ1-5; TRBD1 agrees at 9 bases. The CDR3 has 16 amino acids. Germline lookup yields CDR1 SGHTA and CDR2 FQGNSA. J was trimmed by 2 bases and V by 3 bases; bases with no gene match: 5. The CDR3 DNA follows: TGTGCCAGCAGCTTCGACAGGGGGGTTGGCAATCAGCCCCAGCATTTT. Translated, it gives CASSFDRGVGNQPQHF.

The V and J genes are TRBV4-3 and TRBJ1-6, with 7 nucleotides matching TRBD1. CDR3 length: 18 amino acids. With V trimmed by 0 bases and J by 7 bases, 12 bases remained unmatched. Germline V gene sequence: CDR1 LGHNA, CDR2 YSLEER. CDR3 region: CASSQEPPGTAWNSPLHF. CDR3 nucleotide sequence: TGCGCCAGCAGCCAAGAGCCCCCCGGGACAGCTTGGAATTCACCCCTCCACTTT.

This clone was seen a few times. The chain is built from TRBV2 and TRBJ2-1; 9 positions match TRBD2. The germline CDR1 and CDR2 sequences are SNHLY and FYNNEI. The CDR3 runs to 15 residues. Unmatched junction bases numbered 16, after V lost 10 bases and J lost 9 bases. The CDR3 is CATASRLAGEGEQFF. DNA for the CDR3: TGTGCCACTGCGTCGAGGTTAGCGGGAGAAGGTGAGCAGTTCTTC. The complete variable domain, with remaining parts taken from reference TRBV2 and TRBJ2-1, reads EPEVTQTPSHQVTQMGQEVILRCVPISNHLYFYWYRQILGQKVEFLVSFYNNEISEKSEIFDDQFSVERPDGSNFTLKIRSTKLEDSAMYFCATASRLAGEGEQFFGPGTRLTVL.

The chain has TRBV6-5 and TRBJ2-7; 9 nucleotides agree with TRBD2. Trimming at V came to 5 bases and at J to 5 bases, leaving 10 bases not matched to a gene. The germline V gene has CDR1 MNHEY and CDR2 SVGAGI. CDR3 length equals 15 residues. The CDR3 reads CASSTAASGVDEQYF. CDR3 coding DNA: TGTGCCAGCAGTACCGCTGCTAGCGGGGTCGACGAGCAGTACTTC.